The rows below give T cell receptor beta chains drawn from one sample of a study of T cell changes during pregnancy in multiple sclerosis. TCRdb keeps only in-frame clones here, not all; method: immunoSEQ multiplex PCR. Of some 40,000 clones listed, around nine tenths are singletons. This specimen was CD4+ T cells from peripheral blood mononuclear cells, taken before pregnancy. Receptors were obtained from a female donor with multiple sclerosis, enrolled in a pregnancy study. CDR3s include the opening cysteine and the closing phenylalanine or tryptophan. Each record gives: J gene, D gene, clone size, V gene, CDR3 DNA, CDR3 protein. The D gene is left open where the match is weak. For some rows the clone size is stated as once, few or many, or as a class when expanded; others skip it.

J: TRBJ1-2; D: -; size: -; V: TRBV28; DNA: TGTGCCAGCAGTTTATACCGGAGAGGCTACACCTTC; CDR3: CASSLYRRGYTF
J: TRBJ2-3; D: -; size: once; V: TRBV28; DNA: TGTGCCAGCAGTTTGAGAGATACGCAGTATTTT; CDR3: CASSLRDTQYF
J: TRBJ1-2; D: TRBD1; size: -; V: TRBV28; DNA: TGTGCCAGCAGTCCCGGGGACAGATACTATGGCTACACCTTC; CDR3: CASSPGDRYYGYTF
J: TRBJ1-2; D: -; size: -; V: TRBV5-1; DNA: TGCGCCAGCAGTCTGATTCCAGGTCCTAACTATGGCTACACCTTC; CDR3: CASSLIPGPNYGYTF
J: TRBJ2-1; D: TRBD2; size: -; V: TRBV27; DNA: TGTGCCAGCAGTTTATCCCCCGCCAGACTAGCGGGGGGCTACAATGAGCAGTTCTTC; CDR3: CASSLSPARLAGGYNEQFF
J: TRBJ1-1; D: TRBD1; size: few; V: TRBV4-2; DNA: TGTGCCAGCAGGGGACAGTTGAACACTGAAGCTTTCTTT; CDR3: CASRGQLNTEAFF
J: TRBJ1-1; D: -; size: -; V: TRBV5-1; DNA: TGCGCCAGCAGCTCCAGCGCGGGGGGGCAGAGCACTGAAGCTTTCTTT; CDR3: CASSSSAGGQSTEAFF
J: TRBJ1-2; D: TRBD1; size: -; V: TRBV7-9; DNA: TGTGCCAGCAGCTTAGGGTGGGACAGCGAGCTCTATGGCTACACCTTC; CDR3: CASSLGWDSELYGYTF
J: TRBJ2-3; D: -; size: few; V: TRBV4-3; DNA: TGCGCCAGCAGCCATAGTGCGACAGATACGCAGTATTTT; CDR3: CASSHSATDTQYF
J: TRBJ2-7; D: -; size: -; V: TRBV5-4; DNA: TGTGCCAGCAGCTTGGCCGTGACTTCAAGCTCCTACGAGCAGTACTTC; CDR3: CASSLAVTSSSYEQYF
J: TRBJ1-2; D: -; size: -; V: TRBV7-8; DNA: TGTGCCAGCAGCTGGGTGGGGCCCGCTAACTATGGCTACACCTTC; CDR3: CASSWVGPANYGYTF
J: TRBJ1-2; D: -; size: -; V: TRBV4-3; DNA: TGCGCCAGCAGCCTTACACCCCGGGATCATGGCTACACCTTC; CDR3: CASSLTPRDHGYTF
J: TRBJ2-3; D: -; size: -; V: TRBV9; DNA: TGTGCCAGCAGCGTAGGGGCAACAGATACGCAGTATTTT; CDR3: CASSVGATDTQYF
J: TRBJ1-4; D: TRBD1; size: -; V: TRBV10-3; DNA: TGTGCCATCAGTGGACAGGGAAAAAATGAAAAACTGTTTTTT; CDR3: CAISGQGKNEKLFF
J: TRBJ2-2; D: -; size: -; V: TRBV19; DNA: TGTGCCAGCTGGGGGGGGGCCGCGAACACCGGGGAGCTGTTTTTT; CDR3: CASWGGAANTGELFF
J: TRBJ1-1; D: TRBD1; size: -; V: TRBV4-2; DNA: TGTGCCAGCAGCCAAGGCCAGGGGGCAATGAACACTGAAGCTTTCTTT; CDR3: CASSQGQGAMNTEAFF
J: TRBJ1-6; D: -; size: -; V: TRBV10-3; DNA: TGTGCCATCAGTGAGTCGGGGGGGTCCTTGGGCTCCTATAATTCACCCCTCCACTTT; CDR3: CAISESGGSLGSYNSPLHF
J: TRBJ1-5; D: -; size: -; V: TRBV11-2; DNA: TGTGCCAGCAGCTCTATACTGCATCAGCCCCAGCATTTT; CDR3: CASSSILHQPQHF
J: TRBJ1-6; D: TRBD1; size: once; V: TRBV9; DNA: TGTGCCAGCAGCGTCCGGGACAGGGGAGCGCCCCTCCACTTT; CDR3: CASSVRDRGAPLHF
J: TRBJ2-7; D: -; size: few; V: TRBV18; DNA: TGTGCCAGCTCACCAACCGGGACACCCAACTACGAGCAGTACTTC; CDR3: CASSPTGTPNYEQYF
J: TRBJ2-3; D: -; size: -; V: TRBV10-2; DNA: TGCGCCAGCAGTGGCGACTTCGGGGCAGATACGCAGTATTTT; CDR3: CASSGDFGADTQYF
J: TRBJ1-1; D: -; size: -; V: TRBV4-1; DNA: TGCGCCAGTCTTGGCCCGGTGCGAGGGACTGAAGCTTTCTTT; CDR3: CASLGPVRGTEAFF
J: TRBJ1-1; D: -; size: once; V: TRBV30; DNA: TGTGCCTGGAGACGGGCAGGGCAGACTGAAGCTTTCTTT; CDR3: CAWRRAGQTEAFF
J: TRBJ1-5; D: -; size: -; V: TRBV7-2; DNA: TGTGCCAGCAGCTTAGACAGGTCGTCCCAGCATTTT; CDR3: CASSLDRSSQHF
J: TRBJ1-1; D: -; size: -; V: TRBV6-5; DNA: TGTGCCAGCAGTCAACGGGACACTGAAGCTTTCTTT; CDR3: CASSQRDTEAFF
J: TRBJ1-5; D: -; size: -; V: TRBV11-2; DNA: TGTGCCAGCAGCTTAGGGACTCAGGGGTACCAGCCCCAGCATTTT; CDR3: CASSLGTQGYQPQHF
J: TRBJ1-1; D: -; size: -; V: TRBV7-6; DNA: TGTGCCAGCAGCTCCTCCGCAGCAGAGGCTACTGAAGCTTTCTTT; CDR3: CASSSSAAEATEAFF
J: TRBJ2-7; D: -; size: -; V: TRBV7-3; DNA: TGTGCCAGCAGCTTAACTGGCCGGGGAAAGCAGTACTTC; CDR3: CASSLTGRGKQYF
J: TRBJ2-3; D: -; size: -; V: TRBV6-5; DNA: TGTGCCAGCAGTATCGGGGACACAGATACGCAGTATTTT; CDR3: CASSIGDTDTQYF
J: TRBJ2-5; D: -; size: -; V: TRBV30; DNA: TGTGCCTGGCAGACTCGAAGACAAGAGACCCAGTACTTC; CDR3: CAWQTRRQETQYF
J: TRBJ1-2; D: TRBD1; size: -; V: TRBV9; DNA: TGTGCCAGCAGCCTTGGACAGGCTGTAGAGAGCTACACCTTC; CDR3: CASSLGQAVESYTF
J: TRBJ2-1; D: -; size: -; V: TRBV2; DNA: TGTGCCAGCAGTGGGGGCAGCTTGTTTTTTTCCAATGAGCAGTTCTTC; CDR3: CASSGGSLFFSNEQFF
J: TRBJ2-5; D: TRBD2; size: -; V: TRBV7-9; DNA: TGTGCCAGCAGCTGGGGACTAGCGGGGGAAGAGACCCAGTACTTC; CDR3: CASSWGLAGEETQYF
J: TRBJ2-5; D: -; size: -; V: TRBV19; DNA: TGTGCCAGTTCCTTAAACGGCGGAGGAGAGACCCAGTACTTC; CDR3: CASSLNGGGETQYF
J: TRBJ2-5; D: -; size: -; V: TRBV4-3; DNA: TGCGCCAGCAGCCAAGGAGCGACGGGCGGGGATGCAGAGACCCAGTACTTC; CDR3: CASSQGATGGDAETQYF
J: TRBJ1-2; D: -; size: -; V: TRBV21-1; DNA: TGTGCCAGCACTTCAGGGGGGTCGGGTCCTGACGGCTACACCTTC; CDR3: CASTSGGSGPDGYTF
J: TRBJ1-2; D: -; size: few; V: TRBV21-1; DNA: TGTGCCAGCAGCAAAGGTGACAGGGGGGACTATGGCTACACCTTC; CDR3: CASSKGDRGDYGYTF
J: TRBJ1-2; D: -; size: -; V: TRBV5-8; DNA: TGTGCCAGCAGCTTGCTTTTGTCGACTACTGCCTCTTCTGGTGGCTACACCTTC; CDR3: CASSLLLSTTASSGGYTF
J: TRBJ2-3; D: -; size: -; V: TRBV10-3; DNA: TGTGCCATCAGCCTTAGCGGCACAGATACGCAGTATTTT; CDR3: CAISLSGTDTQYF
J: TRBJ2-5; D: TRBD2; size: -; V: TRBV29-1; DNA: TGCAGCGTTGACGGGGGGGAATCGTGGGGGGCAGAGACCCAGTACTTC; CDR3: CSVDGGESWGAETQYF
J: TRBJ1-2; D: TRBD1; size: -; V: TRBV6-1; DNA: TGTGCCAGCAGTGCCCGGGACAGAACTAGTTCTCTCTATGGCTACACCTTC; CDR3: CASSARDRTSSLYGYTF
J: TRBJ2-1; D: -; size: -; V: TRBV11-1; DNA: TGTGCCAGCAGCTTCAGCGGGCCGTCCTACAATGAGCAGTTCTTC; CDR3: CASSFSGPSYNEQFF
J: TRBJ1-3; D: -; size: -; V: TRBV15; DNA: TGTGCCACCAGCAGCAATAGGGGTCTGTCTGGAAACACCATATATTTT; CDR3: CATSSNRGLSGNTIYF
J: TRBJ2-5; D: -; size: -; V: TRBV9; DNA: TGTGCCAGCAGCGTAGAACCTGGCTGGAGAGAGACCCAGTACTTC; CDR3: CASSVEPGWRETQYF
J: TRBJ1-4; D: TRBD1; size: -; V: TRBV7-8; DNA: TGTGCCAGCAGCTCCAGAGACAGGGACACTAATGAAAAACTGTTTTTT; CDR3: CASSSRDRDTNEKLFF
J: TRBJ2-7; D: -; size: few; V: TRBV5-1; DNA: TGCGCCAGCAGCTTGGGGAGGGAGGAGCAGTACTTC; CDR3: CASSLGREEQYF